Following are 21 T cell receptor beta chains from one sample sequenced in a study of T-cell reconstitution after alpha-beta-depleted transplantation in children. A library of TCRbeta sequences, prepared with unique molecular identifiers, was generated. MiXCR, applied by TCRdb to the PCR reads, yields one record per CDR3 protein. The sample lists about 340,000 distinct CDR3 sequences, about 14% occurring once. The specimen was PBMCs, collected from the stem cell graft. The origin of the receptors is a human donor who donated a stem cell graft to a child with Fanconi anemia.

V is TRBV6-5 and J is TRBJ1-5, with D uncertain. Between the trimmed V and J ends, which lost 4 bases and 3 bases, there was a span of 7 bases. Germline-derived CDR1 and CDR2 are MNHEY and SVGAGI. The CDR3 contains 13 residues. CDR3 sequence (DNA): TGTGCCAGCAGTTGGGGTTACAATCAGCCCCAGCATTTT. Translation gives CASSWGYNQPQHF.

This clonotype has only a few counts. The chain carries TRBV12-3 or TRBV12-4 and TRBJ2-7, with D uncertain. Trimming shortened V by 3 bases and J by 6 bases, and 9 bases separated the two germline ends. This CDR3 comprises 12 residues. CDR3 loop: CASSLKGFEQYV. The CDR3 DNA follows: TGTGCCAGCAGTTTGAAGGGTTTCGAGCAGTACGTC.

This clonotype appeared many times. The chain uses TRBV5-1 and TRBJ2-5; 10 bases line up with TRBD1. This CDR3 has 14 residues. The germline V gene encodes CDR1 SGHRS and CDR2 YFSETQ. J gave up 6 bases and V 4 bases, and 6 bases lay outside the gene matches. CDR3 region: CASSIGTGEKTQYF. DNA of the CDR3: TGCGCCAGCAGCATCGGGACAGGGGAAAAGACCCAGTACTTC.

The J gene is TRBJ2-3, the V gene TRBV29-1; D possibly corresponds to TRBD1 (5 bases). With 7 bases removed from V and 5 bases from J, the gap between germline ends came to 13 bases. Germline CDR1 SQVTM, CDR2 ANQGSEA. The CDR3 has 12 residues. The CDR3 DNA is TGCAGCGCCAGGGTTACCAGAGATACGCAGTATTTT. This sequence encodes CSARVTRDTQYF.

A few counts support this clonotype. CDR3 sequence (DNA): TGCGCCAGCAGCCAAGAAGGAGATTCACCCCTCCACTTT. Protein product: CASSQEGDSPLHF. The chain is built from TRBV4-3 and TRBJ1-6; unclear D gene. The V gene lost 0 bases and the J gene lost 8 bases, with 5 bases spanning the gap. The CDR3 is 13 residues long. Germline lookup yields CDR1 LGHNA and CDR2 YSLEER.

This clonotype was counted between two and nine times. CDR3 sequence (DNA): TGTGCCATCAGACCCGGACTAGCGGGGGCAAACACCGGGGAGCTGTTTTTT. The encoded protein is CAIRPGLAGANTGELFF. V and J are TRBV10-3 and TRBJ2-2, with 13 bases aligning to TRBD2. The V and J ends lost 6 bases and 2 bases, in that order; junction bases with no gene match: 6. This CDR3 is 17 amino acids long. The V gene's germline CDR1 is ENHRY and CDR2 SYGVKD.

The chain carries TRBV3-1 and TRBJ2-6, with a tentative D call TRBD1 (6 bases). This CDR3 has 15 amino acids. The V end was cut by 5 bases, the J end by 4 bases, with 12 bases between. CDR1 and CDR2 from the germline V gene are LGHDT and YNNKEL (reference sequence). The CDR3 nucleotides read TGTGCCAGCAGCTACGGGACAACCGGGGCCAACGTCCTGACTTTC. Translation gives CASSYGTTGANVLTF.

This clonotype was recorded at least ten times. The V call is TRBV7-9, the J call TRBJ1-2; D is ambiguous. CDR3 length equals 12 residues. V was pared by 7 bases and J by 8 bases, with 14 bases between. In germline, CDR1 is SEHNR, CDR2 FQNEAQ (reference sequence). CDR3 nucleotides: TGTGCCAGCAAAGACCGGCACTGGGGCTACACCTTC. It yields the protein CASKDRHWGYTF.

This clonotype was detected many times. The chain joins TRBV27 to TRBJ2-3, with D possibly TRBD2 on 6 matching bases. Trimming cost V 5 bases and J 6 bases, with 18 bases left between them. Germline V lookup: CDR1 MNHEY, CDR2 SMNVEV (reference sequence). This CDR3 contains 15 residues. The CDR3 nucleotides are TGTGCCAGCAGTATGGTTGGGGGGTATCCGGATACGCAGTATTTT. Residues: CASSMVGGYPDTQYF.

This clonotype came up a few times. The chain recombines TRBV5-1 with TRBJ2-2, with D perhaps TRBD1 (6 bases). Trimming stripped 4 bases from V and 0 bases from J, with 16 bases between. Germline V gene lookup returns CDR1 SGHRS and CDR2 YFSETQ. This CDR3 spans 17 amino acids. This CDR3 reads CASSDAVQGPNTGELFF. CDR3 coding DNA: TGCGCCAGCAGCGACGCCGTACAGGGACCGAACACCGGGGAGCTGTTTTTT.

The CDR3 protein is CASSFKGVQETQYF. The CDR3, as DNA: TGTGCCAGCAGCTTTAAGGGGGTACAAGAGACCCAGTACTTC. The chain combines TRBV7-8 with TRBJ2-5, with D perhaps TRBD1 (6 bases). The germline CDR1 and CDR2 sequences are SGHVS and FQNEAQ. The germline V and J ends were trimmed by 3 bases and 2 bases, with 10 bases remaining between them. The CDR3 has 14 amino acids.

CDR3 coding DNA: TGCAGCGTTACACCTAGCACAGATACGCAGTATTTT. As protein: CSVTPSTDTQYF. The chain uses TRBV29-1 and TRBJ2-3; no clear D. This CDR3 is built from 12 residues. Trimming cost V 5 bases and J 0 bases, with 6 bases left between them. Germline CDR1 is SQVTM and CDR2 is ANQGSEA.

Regarding this clonotype: Compared with germline, one end of the junction differs, possibly owing to a read error. The CDR3 reads CSTSRGEGVPEQYF. Written as DNA, the CDR3 is TGTTCCACCAGCAGAGGTGAAGGGGTCCCCGAGCAGTACTTC. The chain recombines TRBV15 with TRBJ2-7; the D gene is possibly TRBD1 (5 bases). CDR3 length: 14 amino acids. Per the germline V gene, CDR1 is LNHNV and CDR2 is YYDKDF (reference sequence).

The CDR3 region has the DNA TGTGCCACCAGTTCCGACAGGGAAGATAGGACTAATGAAAAACTGTTTTTT. This codes for CATSSDREDRTNEKLFF. V and J are TRBV24-1 and TRBJ1-4, with 7 bases lining up with TRBD1. Trimming removed 6 bases from V and 2 bases from J; junction bases left unmatched: 11. CDR1 is KGHDR and CDR2 is SFDVKD in the germline V gene. CDR3 length equals 17 residues.

This clonotype was counted only a few times. The chain recombines TRBV7-9 with TRBJ2-6; D remains ambiguous. With 1 base removed from V and 0 bases from J, the gap between germline ends came to 7 bases. The CDR3 totals 16 residues. Germline CDR1 reads SEHNR; CDR2 reads FQNEAQ (reference sequence). CDR3 sequence reads: CASSLDGVSGANVLTF. The CDR3 DNA reads as TGTGCCAGCAGCTTAGACGGAGTCTCTGGGGCCAACGTCCTGACTTTC.

The J gene is TRBJ2-1, the V gene TRBV12-3 or TRBV12-4; 8 positions match TRBD1. Trimming took 8 bases from V and 4 from J; bases not matched to a gene: 10. CDR3 length: 15 residues. CDR3 sequence: CASSQGQALYNEQFF. Written as DNA, the CDR3 is TGTGCCAGCTCCCAGGGACAGGCCTTGTACAATGAGCAGTTCTTC.

In this sample, this clonotype turned up a few times. This chain links TRBV14 with TRBJ2-7; D possibly matches TRBD1 or TRBD2 (5 bases each). Germline loops: CDR1 SGHDN, CDR2 FVKESK. V was clipped by 1 base and J by 2 bases, with 9 bases between them. CDR3 length: 14 residues. CDR3 nucleotides: TGTGCCAGCAGCCAAGCGGGGACCACCTACGAGCAGTACGTC. It codes for CASSQAGTTYEQYV.

The V gene is TRBV29-1, the J gene TRBJ1-5; 8 bases match TRBD1. The J call may be wrong; the DNA end is better matched by TRBJ2-3. This CDR3 is 14 amino acids long. CDR1 is SQVTM, CDR2 ANQGSEA, per germline. CDR3 loop: CSVLSGTGNQPQYF. CDR3 nucleotides: TGCAGCGTTCTTTCCGGGACAGGTAATCAGCCCCAGTATTTT.

For the CDR3, the DNA is TGTGCCAGCAGCTCCGGCCCAGGCGGGGCCCCCAACACTGAAGCTTTCTTT. It codes for CASSSGPGGAPNTEAFF. The genes are TRBV7-9 and TRBJ1-1; a weak D match, TRBD1 (5 bases). Between the trimmed V and J ends, which lost 4 bases and 2 bases, there was a span of 20 bases. Germline CDR1 reads SEHNR; CDR2 reads FQNEAQ (reference sequence). The CDR3 is 17 residues long.

This clonotype was seen many times. This chain connects TRBV12-3 or TRBV12-4 to TRBJ2-3, with D perhaps matching TRBD1 or TRBD2 (5 bases each). V shed 5 bases and J shed 1 base, with 16 bases lying between them. There are 16 residues in the CDR3. DNA for the CDR3: TGTGCCAGCAGTGCCACCTTGGGGGACGGCACAGATACGCAGTATTTT. Its protein product is CASSATLGDGTDTQYF.

This clonotype was seen repeatedly, ten times or more. V gene TRBV4-2 combines with J gene TRBJ1-5; no reliable D call. CDR1 is LGHNA and CDR2 is YNFKEQ in the germline V gene. Trimming took off 0 bases at V and 5 bases at J, with 11 bases between the two ends. The length of the CDR3 is 15 residues. CDR3 sequence: CASSQDVGRDQPQHF. CDR3 DNA: TGTGCCAGCAGCCAAGATGTGGGAAGGGATCAGCCCCAGCATTTT.